A single sample is the source of the 7 T cell receptor beta chains below, sequenced in a study of blood T cells in healthy people across ages. Primers used in a second PCR of roughly 6 to 12 cycles were a sample-barcoded 5' primer and a J-beta primer mix. Each CDR3 protein is one row after TCRdb ran MiXCR on the 5' RACE reads. This sample yields about 1,500,000 distinct CDR3 sequences, of which roughly 28% are seen a single time; less than 9.5% belongs to the top ten. Sequenced input: blood. Receptors originate from a woman in her 30s in good health.

This clonotype was detected only a few times. The CDR3 loop reads CASSLSSGGRSNEQFF. The CDR3 DNA is TGTGCCAGCAGTTTAAGTTCGGGGGGGCGTTCCAATGAGCAGTTCTTC. This sequence joins TRBV6-6 and TRBJ2-1; TRBD2 matches at 8 bases. Germline V CDR1 and CDR2: MNHNY, SVGAGI (reference sequence). V shed 4 bases, J shed 6 bases, and the junction held 11 bases outside the gene matches. The CDR3 extends over 16 amino acids.

The chain uses TRBV19 and TRBJ2-1, with 9 bases fitting TRBD1. Germline V lookup: CDR1 LNHDA, CDR2 SQIVND (reference sequence). Unmatched junction bases numbered 3, after V lost 0 bases and J lost 6 bases. The CDR3 has 15 residues. For the CDR3, the DNA is TGTGCCAGTAGTATAGAGGGACAGGGAAGCAATGAGCAGTTCTTC. Translating gives CASSIEGQGSNEQFF.

The V call is TRBV5-1, the J call TRBJ2-5; 7 bases are a match to TRBD2. CDR3 length: 14 residues. Germline CDR1 and CDR2: SGHRS and YFSETQ. The trim removed 4 bases at V and 9 bases at J, leaving 12 bases unmatched. The chain's CDR3 is CASSAGDARSAQYF. The CDR3 DNA sequence: TGCGCCAGCAGCGCGGGGGACGCCCGCTCGGCCCAGTACTTC.

In the case of this clonotype: A clone one base away is much larger, so this may be a read error. V gene TRBV15 combines with J gene TRBJ1-1; 7 bases are shared with TRBD1. With V trimmed by 1 base and J by 6 bases, 8 bases remained unmatched. Germline-derived CDR1 and CDR2 are LNHNV and YYDKDF (reference sequence). This CDR3 is 15 amino acids long. The CDR3 sequence is CATSRVIGGGAEAFF. CDR3 bases: TGTGCCACCAGCAGAGTCATTGGAGGGGGCGCTGAAGCTTTCTTT.

CDR3 loop: CASRPTAGRNYGYTF. The CDR3 nucleotides read TGTGCCAGCAGGCCCACAGCCGGAAGAAACTATGGCTACACCTTC. This chain uses TRBV6-2 or TRBV6-3 with TRBJ1-2; D not resolved. V lost 6 bases and J lost 2, with 16 bases in between. In germline, CDR1 is MNHEY, CDR2 SVGEGT. The CDR3 consists of 15 residues.

With respect to this clonotype: One end of the junction is discordant with germline, which a read error may explain. The J gene is TRBJ2-2, the V gene TRBV10-3; D remains unclear. Germline V gene lookup returns CDR1 ENHRY and CDR2 SYGVKD. This CDR3 is 13 amino acids long. The CDR3 here is CAIRESSAGELFF. In nucleotides, the CDR3 is TGTGCCATCAGGGAGTCGTCGGCCGGGGAGCTGTTTTTT.

The table lists this clonotype with a few counts. The chain links TRBV20-1 to TRBJ2-4; D unresolved. Germline V lookup: CDR1 DFQATT, CDR2 SNEGSKA (reference sequence). Trimming cost V 0 bases and J 15 bases, with 12 bases left between them. This CDR3 region has 11 residues. Written as DNA, the CDR3 is TGCAGTGCTAGAGATGGCACTCGGACGTACTTC. Encoded protein: CSARDGTRTYF.